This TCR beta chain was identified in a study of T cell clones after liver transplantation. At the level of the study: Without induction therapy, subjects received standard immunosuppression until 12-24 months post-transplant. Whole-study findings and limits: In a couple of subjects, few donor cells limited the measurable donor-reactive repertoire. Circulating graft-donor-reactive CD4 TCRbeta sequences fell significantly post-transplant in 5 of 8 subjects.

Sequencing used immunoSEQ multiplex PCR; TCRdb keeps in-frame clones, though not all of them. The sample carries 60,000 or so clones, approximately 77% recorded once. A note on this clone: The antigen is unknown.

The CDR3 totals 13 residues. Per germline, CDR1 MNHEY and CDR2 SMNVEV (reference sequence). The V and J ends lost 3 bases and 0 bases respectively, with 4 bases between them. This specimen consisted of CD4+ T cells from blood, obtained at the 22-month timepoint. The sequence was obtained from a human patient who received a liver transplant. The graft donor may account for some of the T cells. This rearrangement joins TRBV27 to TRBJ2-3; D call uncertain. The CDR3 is CASSFYSTDTQYF. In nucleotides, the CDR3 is TGTGCCAGCAGTTTCTATAGCACAGATACGCAGTATTTT.